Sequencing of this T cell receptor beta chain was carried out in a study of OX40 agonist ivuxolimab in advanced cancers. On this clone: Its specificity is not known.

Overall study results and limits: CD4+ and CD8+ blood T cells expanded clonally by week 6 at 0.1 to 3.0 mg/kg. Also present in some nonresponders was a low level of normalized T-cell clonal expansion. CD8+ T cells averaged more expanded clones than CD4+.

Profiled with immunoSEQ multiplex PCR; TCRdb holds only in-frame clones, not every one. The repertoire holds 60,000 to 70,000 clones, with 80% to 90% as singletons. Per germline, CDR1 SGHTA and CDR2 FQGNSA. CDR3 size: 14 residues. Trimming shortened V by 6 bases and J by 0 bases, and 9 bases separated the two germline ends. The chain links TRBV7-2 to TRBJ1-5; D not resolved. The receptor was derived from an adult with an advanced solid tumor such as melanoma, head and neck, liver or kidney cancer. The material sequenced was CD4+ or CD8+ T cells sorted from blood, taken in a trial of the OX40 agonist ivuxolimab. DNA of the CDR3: TGTGCCAGCAGGAAGACGGATAGCAATCAGCCCCAGCATTTT. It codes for CASRKTDSNQPQHF.